This record concerns one TCR beta chain sequence. Its antigen has not been determined. Per-base qualities were not stored, and no clone one base away is much larger. TCRbeta CDR3 regions were amplified from genomic DNA using the immunoSEQ Assay, a bias-controlled multiplex PCR. The published analysis was carried out like this. Within the assay, amplification of reference gene primers was used to estimate how many nucleated cells each sample contained. Sequence reads were collapsed and filtered to measure the absolute abundance of every unique TCRbeta CDR3 rearrangement. For each sample, productive Simpson clonality was calculated by taking the square root of Simpson's diversity index across productive rearrangements. In its TCRdb copy, this immuneACCESS table keeps in-frame sequences only and misses some clones. Where compared with another copy, unresolved V genes explain less than half of these, and the others have no known cause. The V and J calls and the clone size are those of that table, but D and trimming were determined from the DNA. The sample contains 150,000 to 200,000 clones, around 90% of them found a single time. The top ten hold around a fifth of the sample.

These data come from a study of blood T cell repertoires in COVID-19 (dated by TCRdb to the early 2020s). For context, the study as a whole: Samples covering the acute and convalescent phases of COVID-19 were provided by collaborators in the United States, Italy and Spain. The prospective study material was composed of cDNA or gDNA derived from T cells, B-cell-depleted T cells, or PBMCs. Subjects who had been exposed to COVID-19, were actively infected with it, or had recovered from it provided the deeply sampled blood TCRbeta repertoires that made up the dataset. The repertoires were made available in a free public database intended to serve as a resource for research on the immune response to SARS-CoV-2. The samples were drawn from two sources: the first 160 participants of the ongoing ImmuneRACE study, and 1,200 or so subjects contributed by 6 global collaborators. Sample metadata almost always included a de-identified subject ID, COVID-19 status, age in years and sex. HLA class I and class II types, where available, came from metadata supplied by the sample provider rather than from assay-based typing. The research as a whole found: How much clinical and demographic metadata was included differed by source and by participant, and the metadata was provided uncurated.

Whole blood was collected in K2EDTA tubes by collaborating institutions according to the institutions' own protocols. Collaborator samples were shipped for TCRbeta analysis as frozen whole blood, isolated PBMCs, or DNA extracted from either sample type. The CDR3 measures 14 amino acids from cysteine to phenylalanine. CDR3 DNA is the only sequence kept; it has 42 bases, read in frame from the first base. CDR1 and CDR2, per the germline V gene, are LGHNA and YNFKEQ. Clipping removes 4 bases from V and 12 bases from J, with 9 as the unmatched junction base count. This chain joins TRBV4-2 to TRBJ2-5; 12 middle bases align to TRBD2. The sequenced sample consisted of peripheral blood. This receptor was obtained from a man aged 55 to 70 with active or convalescent COVID-19. At the DNA level, the sequence is TGTGCCAGCAGCCCACAGGGGGCTAGCGGGGGGGAGTACTTC. Its protein product is CASSPQGASGGEYF.